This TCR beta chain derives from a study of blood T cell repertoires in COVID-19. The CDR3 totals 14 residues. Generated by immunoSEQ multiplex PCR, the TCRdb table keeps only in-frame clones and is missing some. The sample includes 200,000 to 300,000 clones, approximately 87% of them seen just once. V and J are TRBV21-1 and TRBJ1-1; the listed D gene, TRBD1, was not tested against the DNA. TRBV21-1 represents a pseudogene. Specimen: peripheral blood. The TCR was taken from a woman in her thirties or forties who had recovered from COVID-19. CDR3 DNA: TGTGCCAGCAGCACCAGGGCCCGCGGTACTGAAGCTTTCTTT. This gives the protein CASSTRARGTEAFF.